This T cell receptor (beta chain) emerged from a study of blood T cell repertoires in COVID-19. Study summary: Researchers got acute and convalescent COVID-19 samples from the United States, Italy and Spain. Nucleic acid was either cDNA or gDNA, and it came from T cells, B-cell-depleted T cells, or PBMCs.

To note about this clone: The identical CDR3 is also encoded by other nucleotide sequences in the sample.

Original data processing: Quantification of nucleated cells was approximated via reference gene primer amplification. Sequencing was performed with immunoSEQ multiplex PCR; in TCRdb, only in-frame clones are kept and a portion is missing. The D gene and trimming were derived from the DNA, and the V and J assignments and clone size from that table. The table shows about 92,000 clones, with roughly 70% occurring only once. Germline V gene lookup returns CDR1 SNHLY and CDR2 FYNNEI. The CDR3 consists of 13 residues. Trimming took 4 bases from V and 2 from J, leaving 6 bases between them. The origin of this receptor is a woman aged 60-70 years in a cohort sampled during active or convalescent COVID-19. The sequenced material came from peripheral blood. The chain recombines TRBV2 with TRBJ1-5; perhaps TRBD1 as D (6 bases). CDR3 loop: CASSGQGNQPQHF. DNA for the CDR3: TGTGCCAGCAGTGGACAGGGCAATCAGCCCCAGCATTTT.